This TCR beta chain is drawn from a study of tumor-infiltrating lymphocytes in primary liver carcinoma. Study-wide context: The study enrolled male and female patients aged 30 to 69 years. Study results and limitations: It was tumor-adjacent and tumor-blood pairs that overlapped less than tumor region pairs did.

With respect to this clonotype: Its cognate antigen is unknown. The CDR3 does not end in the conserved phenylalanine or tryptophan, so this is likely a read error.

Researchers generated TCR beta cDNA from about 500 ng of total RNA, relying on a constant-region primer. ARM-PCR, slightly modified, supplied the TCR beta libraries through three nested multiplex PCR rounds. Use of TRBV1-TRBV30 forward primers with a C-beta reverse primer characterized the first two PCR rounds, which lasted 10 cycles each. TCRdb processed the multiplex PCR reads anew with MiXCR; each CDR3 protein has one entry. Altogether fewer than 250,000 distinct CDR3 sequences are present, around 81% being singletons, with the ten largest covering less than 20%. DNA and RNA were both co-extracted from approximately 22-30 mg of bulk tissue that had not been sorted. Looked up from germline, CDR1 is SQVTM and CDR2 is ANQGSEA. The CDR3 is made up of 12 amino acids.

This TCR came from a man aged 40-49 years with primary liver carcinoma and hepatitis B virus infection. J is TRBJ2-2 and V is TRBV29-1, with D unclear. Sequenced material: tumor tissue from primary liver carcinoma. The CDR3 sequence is CSVMGNIGELFS. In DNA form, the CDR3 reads TGCAGCGTTATGGGTAACATCGGGGAGCTGTTTTCT.